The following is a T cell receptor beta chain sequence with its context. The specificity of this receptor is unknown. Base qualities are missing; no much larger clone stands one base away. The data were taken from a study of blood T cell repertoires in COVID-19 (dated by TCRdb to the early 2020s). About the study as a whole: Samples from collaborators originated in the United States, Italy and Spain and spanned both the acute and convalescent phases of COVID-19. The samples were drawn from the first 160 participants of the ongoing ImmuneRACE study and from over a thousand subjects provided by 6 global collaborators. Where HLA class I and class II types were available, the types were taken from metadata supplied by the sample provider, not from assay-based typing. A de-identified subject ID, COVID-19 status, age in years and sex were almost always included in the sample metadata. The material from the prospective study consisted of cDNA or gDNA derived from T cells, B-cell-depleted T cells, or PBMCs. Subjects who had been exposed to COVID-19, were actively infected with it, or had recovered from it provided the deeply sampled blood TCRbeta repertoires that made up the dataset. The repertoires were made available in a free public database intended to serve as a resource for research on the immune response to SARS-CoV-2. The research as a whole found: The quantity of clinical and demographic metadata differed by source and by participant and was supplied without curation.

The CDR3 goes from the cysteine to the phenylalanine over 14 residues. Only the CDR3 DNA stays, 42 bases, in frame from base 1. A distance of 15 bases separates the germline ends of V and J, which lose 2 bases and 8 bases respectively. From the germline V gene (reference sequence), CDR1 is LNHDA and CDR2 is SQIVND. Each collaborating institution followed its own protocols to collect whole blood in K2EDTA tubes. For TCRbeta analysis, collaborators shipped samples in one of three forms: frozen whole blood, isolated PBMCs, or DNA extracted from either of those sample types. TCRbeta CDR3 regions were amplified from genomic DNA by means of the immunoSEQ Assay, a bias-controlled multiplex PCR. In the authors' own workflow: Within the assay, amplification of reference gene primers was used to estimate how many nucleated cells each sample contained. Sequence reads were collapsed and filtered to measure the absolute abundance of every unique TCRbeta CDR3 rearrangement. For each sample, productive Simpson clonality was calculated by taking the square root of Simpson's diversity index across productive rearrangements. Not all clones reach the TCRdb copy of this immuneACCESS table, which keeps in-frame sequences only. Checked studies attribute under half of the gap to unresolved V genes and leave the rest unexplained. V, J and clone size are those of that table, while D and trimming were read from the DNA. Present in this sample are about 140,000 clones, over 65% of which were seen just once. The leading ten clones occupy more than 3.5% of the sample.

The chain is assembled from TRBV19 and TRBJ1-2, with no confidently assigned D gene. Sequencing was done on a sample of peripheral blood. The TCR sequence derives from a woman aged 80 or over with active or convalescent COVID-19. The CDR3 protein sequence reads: CASSINGRAGGYTF. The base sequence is TGTGCCAGTAGTATAAATGGGAGGGCAGGCGGCTACACCTTC.